This TCR beta chain derives from a study of Tregs in tolerant kidney transplant recipients. The data were produced by immunoSEQ multiplex PCR, yet TCRdb's version contains in-frame clones alone and is incomplete. The table shows fewer than 100,000 clones, with 90% to 95% occurring only once. Study findings and constraints: Validation in larger populations is needed because few patients were studied.

For this clone: Antigen unknown.

The germline CDR1 and CDR2 sequences are SGDLS and YYNGEE. The CDR3 length is 15 residues. V gave up 3 bases and J gave up 4 bases, with 15 bases separating them. The sequencing used CD4+ T cells from blood, collected before the transplant. The origin of this receptor is a human donor who received a combined kidney and bone marrow transplant. J is TRBJ2-3 and V is TRBV9; weak D call: TRBD2 (6 bases). The CDR3 protein is CASSGTGVSADTQYF. The CDR3 nucleotides are TGTGCCAGCAGCGGTACGGGAGTTTCGGCAGATACGCAGTATTTT.